This entry concerns a single T cell receptor (beta chain). The sample comes from a study of blood T cell repertoires in COVID-19. Study at large: In each case, the material was cDNA or gDNA derived from T cells, B-cell-depleted T cells, or PBMCs.

Clones were read by immunoSEQ multiplex PCR, and TCRdb kept only the in-frame ones, dropping some. The sample contains 350,000 to 400,000 clones, roughly 86% of which appear only once. The germline CDR1 and CDR2 sequences are MNHNS and SASEGT. The length of the CDR3 is 15 residues. Trimming left V 2 bases short and J 5 bases short, with 15 bases between. The gene calls are TRBV6-1 and TRBJ2-5; no firm D call. Sequenced material: PBMCs or T cells enriched from blood (not recorded which). The clonotype was recovered from a man aged 40-50 years in a cohort exposed to, infected with or recovered from COVID-19 (not recorded which). This CDR3 is CASSETPHLGETQYF. In DNA, the CDR3 is TGTGCCAGCAGTGAAACACCTCACCTCGGGGAGACCCAGTACTTC.